This section outlines one TCR beta chain sequence together with its context. Assay used: immunoSEQ multiplex PCR; TCRdb lists only in-frame clones, some missing. The sample records hundreds of thousands of clones, about 90% being singletons. This sample was included in a study of blood T cell repertoires in COVID-19. Sequences were obtained from peripheral blood. This TCR was sampled from a woman aged 18-29 years with acute or convalescent COVID-19.

The CDR3 region has the DNA TGCGCCAGCAGTGGAAACAGGGGTTATAATTCACCCCTCCACTTT. Encoded protein: CASSGNRGYNSPLHF. The rearrangement links TRBV10-1 to TRBJ1-6, with TRBD1 identical over 7 bases. V shed 4 bases, J shed 4 bases, and the junction held 4 bases outside the gene matches. This CDR3 comprises 15 residues. Germline V gene data show CDR1 as WNHNN and CDR2 as SYGVQD (reference sequence).